A selection of T cell receptor beta chains follows, all from one sample in a study of CD4 T cell repertoires in COVID-19. Produced via immunoSEQ multiplex PCR; TCRdb's table is partial and in-frame only. There are some 80,000 clones in the sample; under 90% occur only once, and approximately 0.55% lies in the top ten. Sample: CD4+ T cells from peripheral blood, taken after recovery from COVID-19. These receptors were collected from a human donor who had COVID-19. The CDR3 runs from the conserved cysteine through the conserved F or W. D genes are given only for firm matches. The size of a clone is reported for some rows only, either as once, few or many, or as a class for expanded clones.

J gene: TRBJ2-7; clone size: -; V gene: TRBV9; CDR3 length: 14; D gene: -; CDR3 DNA: TGTGCCAGCAGCGTAGGCGGGATATCCTACGAGCAGTACTTC; CDR3 protein: CASSVGGISYEQYF
J gene: TRBJ2-5; clone size: -; V gene: TRBV3-1/TRBV3-2; CDR3 length: 11; D gene: -; CDR3 DNA: TGTGCCAGCAGGCGTCGAGAGACCCAGTACTTC; CDR3 protein: CASRRRETQYF
J gene: TRBJ1-2; clone size: few; V gene: TRBV5-1; CDR3 length: 14; D gene: TRBD1; CDR3 DNA: TGCGCCAGCAGCTTGGGACCAGGGGGATTTGGCTACACCTTC; CDR3 protein: CASSLGPGGFGYTF
J gene: TRBJ2-6; clone size: -; V gene: TRBV7-3; CDR3 length: 16; D gene: -; CDR3 DNA: TGTGCCAGCAGTATGACTACAGGGTCTGGGGCCAACGTCCTGACTTTC; CDR3 protein: CASSMTTGSGANVLTF
J gene: TRBJ1-4; clone size: -; V gene: TRBV18; CDR3 length: 14; D gene: -; CDR3 DNA: TGTGCCAGCTCACAAGTCGGCGAGGTTGAAAAACTGTTTTTT; CDR3 protein: CASSQVGEVEKLFF
J gene: TRBJ2-5; clone size: -; V gene: TRBV11-2; CDR3 length: 14; D gene: -; CDR3 DNA: TGTGCCAGCAGCTTAGATCCAGGGCCAGAGACCCAGTACTTC; CDR3 protein: CASSLDPGPETQYF
J gene: TRBJ2-1; clone size: -; V gene: TRBV7-3; CDR3 length: 15; D gene: -; CDR3 DNA: TGTGCCAGCAGCTTAACGCTGGGCTCCTACAATGAGCAGTTCTTC; CDR3 protein: CASSLTLGSYNEQFF
J gene: TRBJ2-2; clone size: -; V gene: TRBV3-1/TRBV3-2; CDR3 length: 15; D gene: -; CDR3 DNA: TGTGCCAGCAGCCCCTGGACGGGTGACACCGGGGAGCTGTTTTTT; CDR3 protein: CASSPWTGDTGELFF
J gene: TRBJ1-1; clone size: -; V gene: TRBV19; CDR3 length: 15; D gene: -; CDR3 DNA: TGTGCCAGTAACCTGGGGGGGGCCCGGAACACTGAAGCTTTCTTT; CDR3 protein: CASNLGGARNTEAFF
J gene: TRBJ1-1; clone size: -; V gene: TRBV19; CDR3 length: 12; D gene: TRBD1; CDR3 DNA: TGTGCCAGTAGGACAGGGGGCACTGAAGCTTTCTTT; CDR3 protein: CASRTGGTEAFF
J gene: TRBJ1-1; clone size: -; V gene: TRBV3-1/TRBV3-2; CDR3 length: 14; D gene: -; CDR3 DNA: TGTGCCAGCAGCCAATGGGGGACGAACACTGAAGCTTTCTTT; CDR3 protein: CASSQWGTNTEAFF
J gene: TRBJ2-3; clone size: -; V gene: TRBV5-1; CDR3 length: 14; D gene: -; CDR3 DNA: TGCGCCAGCAGCTTGGGAAAATCTACAGATACGCAGTATTTT; CDR3 protein: CASSLGKSTDTQYF
J gene: TRBJ2-3; clone size: once; V gene: TRBV5-6; CDR3 length: 16; D gene: TRBD2; CDR3 DNA: TGTGCCAGCAGCTTGGCCACGACTAGCGGCACAGATACGCAGTATTTT; CDR3 protein: CASSLATTSGTDTQYF
J gene: TRBJ2-7; clone size: -; V gene: TRBV3-1/TRBV3-2; CDR3 length: 16; D gene: TRBD1; CDR3 DNA: TGTGCCAGCAGCCGGGGGGACAGGTCGAGCTCCTACGAGCAGTACTTC; CDR3 protein: CASSRGDRSSSYEQYF
J gene: TRBJ2-2; clone size: -; V gene: TRBV7-2; CDR3 length: 14; D gene: TRBD2; CDR3 DNA: TGTGCCAGCAGCACCGGACTAGGGCACGGGGAGCTGTTTTTT; CDR3 protein: CASSTGLGHGELFF
J gene: TRBJ2-7; clone size: -; V gene: TRBV27; CDR3 length: 15; D gene: -; CDR3 DNA: TGTGCCAGCAGTTCCGCCGGGGGCAACTCCTACGAGCAGTACTTC; CDR3 protein: CASSSAGGNSYEQYF
J gene: TRBJ1-5; clone size: few; V gene: TRBV6-1; CDR3 length: 14; D gene: -; CDR3 DNA: TGTGCCAGCAGTGAAGATGTGGGTAATCAGCCCCAGCATTTT; CDR3 protein: CASSEDVGNQPQHF
J gene: TRBJ1-6; clone size: -; V gene: TRBV19; CDR3 length: 17; D gene: TRBD1; CDR3 DNA: TGTGCCAGTAGTATCACTTTCGGGACAGGGGTTAATTCACCCCTCCACTTT; CDR3 protein: CASSITFGTGVNSPLHF
J gene: TRBJ1-5; clone size: -; V gene: TRBV28; CDR3 length: 16; D gene: -; CDR3 DNA: TGTGCCAGCAGCACGGGAGGAATGGGTAGCAATCAGCCCCAGCATTTT; CDR3 protein: CASSTGGMGSNQPQHF
J gene: TRBJ1-5; clone size: -; V gene: TRBV2; CDR3 length: 13; D gene: -; CDR3 DNA: TGTGCCAGCAGTGGAGTGGAGGGTCAGCCCCAGCATTTT; CDR3 protein: CASSGVEGQPQHF
J gene: TRBJ2-3; clone size: -; V gene: TRBV7-2; CDR3 length: 16; D gene: TRBD2; CDR3 DNA: TGTGCCAGCAGCTTAGATGGGGGGGGTCCCACAGATACGCAGTATTTT; CDR3 protein: CASSLDGGGPTDTQYF
J gene: TRBJ2-1; clone size: -; V gene: TRBV20-1; CDR3 length: 11; D gene: TRBD1; CDR3 DNA: TGCAGTGCATCCGCCGACAGGGTAAGGTTCTTC; CDR3 protein: CSASADRVRFF
J gene: TRBJ1-6; clone size: few; V gene: TRBV3-1/TRBV3-2; CDR3 length: 12; D gene: -; CDR3 DNA: TGTGCCAGCACCGATCGGGACTCACCCCTCCACTTT; CDR3 protein: CASTDRDSPLHF
J gene: TRBJ1-6; clone size: -; V gene: TRBV27; CDR3 length: 19; D gene: -; CDR3 DNA: TGTGCCAGCAGTAGTTTAGCAGGACTTGTGGGCTCCTATAATTCACCCCTCCACTTT; CDR3 protein: CASSSLAGLVGSYNSPLHF
J gene: TRBJ2-3; clone size: -; V gene: TRBV19; CDR3 length: 15; D gene: TRBD2; CDR3 DNA: TGTGCCAGTAGTATAGGTACTAGCGGGAGGGCCGCGCAGTATTTT; CDR3 protein: CASSIGTSGRAAQYF
J gene: TRBJ2-1; clone size: -; V gene: TRBV6-1; CDR3 length: 14; D gene: -; CDR3 DNA: TGTGCCAGCAGTGAGGCGGGTGCCTACAATGAGCAGTTCTTC; CDR3 protein: CASSEAGAYNEQFF
J gene: TRBJ1-1; clone size: -; V gene: TRBV4-2; CDR3 length: 15; D gene: -; CDR3 DNA: TGTGCCAGCAGCCAAGATCGAGGGGGGAACACTGAAGCTTTCTTT; CDR3 protein: CASSQDRGGNTEAFF
J gene: TRBJ1-1; clone size: -; V gene: TRBV6-5; CDR3 length: 13; D gene: -; CDR3 DNA: TGTGCCAGCTATTTACCGGGGAACACTGAAGCTTTCTTT; CDR3 protein: CASYLPGNTEAFF
J gene: TRBJ2-1; clone size: -; V gene: TRBV7-9; CDR3 length: 14; D gene: -; CDR3 DNA: TGTGCCAGCAGAGGACTGGCGGGACTCACTGAGCAGTTCTTC; CDR3 protein: CASRGLAGLTEQFF
J gene: TRBJ1-1; clone size: -; V gene: TRBV9; CDR3 length: 17; D gene: TRBD1; CDR3 DNA: TGTGCCAGCAGCGTAGGCGGACAGGGGGCGTTAGGCACTGAAGCTTTCTTT; CDR3 protein: CASSVGGQGALGTEAFF
J gene: TRBJ1-3; clone size: -; V gene: TRBV5-6; CDR3 length: 14; D gene: -; CDR3 DNA: TGTGCCAGCAGCCCAGGGCTCTCTGGAAACACCATATATTTT; CDR3 protein: CASSPGLSGNTIYF
J gene: TRBJ2-2; clone size: -; V gene: TRBV7-8; CDR3 length: 12; D gene: TRBD1; CDR3 DNA: TGTGCCAGCAGCCCACGGACAGGGTGGATGTTTTTT; CDR3 protein: CASSPRTGWMFF
J gene: TRBJ2-1; clone size: -; V gene: TRBV5-4; CDR3 length: 16; D gene: TRBD2; CDR3 DNA: TGTGCCAGCAGCTTGGCCGGGGGAGGGATGACCTATGAGCAGTTCTTC; CDR3 protein: CASSLAGGGMTYEQFF
J gene: TRBJ2-1; clone size: few; V gene: TRBV30; CDR3 length: 15; D gene: TRBD1; CDR3 DNA: TGTGCCTGGAGTAGGGGACAGGGAGAGGGCAATGAGCAGTTCTTC; CDR3 protein: CAWSRGQGEGNEQFF
J gene: TRBJ2-3; clone size: -; V gene: TRBV19; CDR3 length: 15; D gene: -; CDR3 DNA: TGTGCCAGTAGTATAACCGGGGCACGCACAGATACGCAGTATTTT; CDR3 protein: CASSITGARTDTQYF
J gene: TRBJ2-2; clone size: -; V gene: TRBV7-3; CDR3 length: 15; D gene: -; CDR3 DNA: TGTGCCAGCAGCTTACGAGTCGAAGGGACCGGGGAGCTGTTTTTT; CDR3 protein: CASSLRVEGTGELFF
J gene: TRBJ2-7; clone size: few; V gene: TRBV5-5; CDR3 length: 14; D gene: -; CDR3 DNA: TGTGCCAGCAGCTTGTCGGGGACGACCTACGAGCAGTACTTC; CDR3 protein: CASSLSGTTYEQYF
J gene: TRBJ1-1; clone size: -; V gene: TRBV7-9; CDR3 length: 13; D gene: -; CDR3 DNA: TGTGCCAGCAGCTTGGGTTGGGACACTGAAGCTTTCTTT; CDR3 protein: CASSLGWDTEAFF
J gene: TRBJ2-1; clone size: -; V gene: TRBV7-6; CDR3 length: 16; D gene: -; CDR3 DNA: TGTGCCAGCAGCCCTAGGGGGGGTTTGGAGGGGAATGAGCAGTTCTTC; CDR3 protein: CASSPRGGLEGNEQFF
J gene: TRBJ2-5; clone size: -; V gene: TRBV28; CDR3 length: 11; D gene: -; CDR3 DNA: TGTGCCAGCACAGACAGAGAGACCCAGTACTTC; CDR3 protein: CASTDRETQYF
J gene: TRBJ2-7; clone size: -; V gene: TRBV1; CDR3 length: 13; D gene: -; CDR3 DNA: TGCACCAGCAGCCAAGATGTGCGTCGGGAGCAGTACTTC; CDR3 protein: CTSSQDVRREQYF
J gene: TRBJ1-5; clone size: -; V gene: TRBV6-1; CDR3 length: 13; D gene: -; CDR3 DNA: TGTGCCAGCAGTGAAGCCGGAGGTCAGCCCCAGCATTTT; CDR3 protein: CASSEAGGQPQHF
J gene: TRBJ1-1; clone size: few; V gene: TRBV2; CDR3 length: 13; D gene: -; CDR3 DNA: TGTGCCAGCAAAATCGACGGGAACACTGAAGCTTTCTTT; CDR3 protein: CASKIDGNTEAFF
J gene: TRBJ2-1; clone size: -; V gene: TRBV2; CDR3 length: 12; D gene: -; CDR3 DNA: TGTGCCAGCAGACAACAGGGCGGTGAGCAGTTCTTC; CDR3 protein: CASRQQGGEQFF
J gene: TRBJ2-2; clone size: -; V gene: TRBV2; CDR3 length: 17; D gene: TRBD1; CDR3 DNA: TGTGCCAGCAGGATGGATACCGGGACAGGGGGCACCGGGGAGCTGTTTTTT; CDR3 protein: CASRMDTGTGGTGELFF
J gene: TRBJ1-3; clone size: -; V gene: TRBV27; CDR3 length: 15; D gene: -; CDR3 DNA: TGTGCCAGCAGTTTAAGGCAGAGCTCTGGAAACACCATATATTTT; CDR3 protein: CASSLRQSSGNTIYF
J gene: TRBJ1-1; clone size: -; V gene: TRBV19; CDR3 length: 13; D gene: TRBD1; CDR3 DNA: TGTGCCAGTAGTACGACAGGGGACACTGAAGCTTTCTTT; CDR3 protein: CASSTTGDTEAFF
J gene: TRBJ1-1; clone size: -; V gene: TRBV18; CDR3 length: 14; D gene: -; CDR3 DNA: TGTGCCAGCTCACCCCCGGGGCCGAACACTGAAGCTTTCTTT; CDR3 protein: CASSPPGPNTEAFF
J gene: TRBJ1-4; clone size: -; V gene: TRBV7-9; CDR3 length: 14; D gene: -; CDR3 DNA: TGTGCCAGCAGCTTAAGTGAGGGCGGTGAAAAACTGTTTTTT; CDR3 protein: CASSLSEGGEKLFF
J gene: TRBJ2-2; clone size: -; V gene: TRBV24-1; CDR3 length: 17; D gene: TRBD1; CDR3 DNA: TGTGCCACCAGTGAAACCGGGACAGGGAGGGGCGCCGGGGAGCTGTTTTTT; CDR3 protein: CATSETGTGRGAGELFF
J gene: TRBJ2-1; clone size: -; V gene: TRBV3-1/TRBV3-2; CDR3 length: 15; D gene: -; CDR3 DNA: TGTGCCAGCAGCCAAGACCAGGGTCTCCACAATGAGCAGTTCTTC; CDR3 protein: CASSQDQGLHNEQFF